One TCR beta chain is described in this entry. Which antigen it targets is not known. Qualities for individual bases were not recorded, and no much larger clone is one base off. This specimen belongs to a study of tumor-infiltrating lymphocytes in primary liver carcinoma (dated by TCRdb to about 2017). Background for the entire study: Of the five patients, three men and two women aged 30 to 69 years, four had hepatocellular carcinoma and one had combined HCC and intrahepatic cholangiocarcinoma. The five patients had tumors staged T1-T3 N0M0, with maximum diameters ranging from about 4.2 to 11 cm. Each sample produced about 3.65 to 7.5 million productive TCRbeta reads, and read depth showed no significant difference between tissue types. Across five regions of each liver tumor, along with adjacent normal tissue and blood, the study brought together TCRbeta repertoire sequencing, expression microarrays and whole-exome sequencing. A total of 35 or so specimens from 5 patients underwent TCRbeta repertoire sequencing, comprising about 25 tumor regions, 5 adjacent noncancerous liver tissues and 5 peripheral blood samples. To link TCRbeta repertoire diversity to the local molecular phenotype, the approximately 23 tumor region samples were profiled with Agilent mRNA microarrays. Reproducibility between technical replicate repertoires was high, with correlation coefficients above 0.98 and mean shared-clone rates approximately 0.88. Summary of the overall study and its limitations: Because the samples were bulk and unsorted, CD4+ and CD8+ T cell repertoires could not be compared. A significantly larger repertoire fraction was made up by the top 250 clones in tumors than in blood (p = 0.039). Because only the TCR beta chain was sequenced and unpaired alpha chains were not captured, true repertoire diversity is likely underestimated. Repertoire overlap was higher between tumor regions (mean approximately 36%) than tumor-adjacent (approximately 17%) or tumor-blood (about 15%) pairs, consistent with antigen-driven expansion. Only about 8-24% of top clones were found in all five regions of a tumor, suggesting spatial heterogeneity of tumor-infiltrating T cells. Only 4 or 5 patients were included in the study, and the authors note that the findings should be validated in a larger study.

Without any cell sorting, total RNA and DNA were extracted together from 20-30 mg of bulk tissue using the AllPrep DNA/RNA mini kit. Roughly five patients with histopathologically diagnosed primary liver carcinoma underwent surgical resection in China between November 2015 and March 2016. Patients had chronic HBV infection and were treatment-naive at sampling. Five spatially separated regions were sampled from each tumor: the superior, inferior, left-lateral and right-lateral poles, plus the tumor centre. Histology showed that every tumor sample contained more than 80% viable tumor cells. Each fresh piece of tumor and adjacent tissue was cut in two, with one half stored in RNAlater at -80 degrees C and the other half sent for histology. The CDR1 and CDR2 encoded by the germline V gene are MNHEY and SVGEGT. The cysteine opens and the phenylalanine closes a CDR3 of 15 amino acids. The DNA shown is the 45-base CDR3, in frame from base 1.

Using a constant-region primer and ProtoScript II reverse transcriptase, TCRbeta-specific cDNA was reverse-transcribed from approximately 500 ng total RNA. TCRbeta libraries were built with three nested multiplex PCR rounds, a slightly modified ARM-PCR procedure. Each of the first two PCR rounds ran for around 10 cycles using multiplex TRBV1-TRBV30 forward primers together with a Cbeta reverse primer. Sample barcodes and Illumina adapters were attached in a final 25-cycle PCR using Deep VentR polymerase. Amplicons of 200-500 bp were gel-purified with a QIAquick gel extraction kit before sequencing. The TCRbeta amplicons were sequenced with 250-bp paired-end reads on an Illumina HiSeq 2500. Processing in the source paper ran as follows. To recover full CDR3 sequences, reads were quality-trimmed using Trimmomatic v0.33 and paired reads were then merged using FLASH v1.2.11. V, D and J germline segments were assigned to the rearranged TCRbeta sequences using MiGEC v1.2.1b. VDJtools v1.0.0 computed clonotype statistics and Shannon-Wiener diversity indices. To cut down on sampling bias, every analysis after diversity analysis relied on just the 250 most abundant clonotypes from each sample. Clones were called with MiXCR by TCRdb after fastp trimmed the public reads at Q25, and only in-frame beta chains were retained. One record per CDR3 amino acid sequence lists the most common genes and DNA. None of the V and J calls come from the authors' own analysis; TCRdb made them. The sample has 100,000 or so distinct CDR3 sequences on record, approximately 82% of them singletons. Jointly, the top ten make up approximately 21% of the sample.

The receptor was derived from a man aged 40-49 years with primary liver carcinoma and hepatitis B virus infection. The rearrangement joined TRBV6-2 or TRBV6-3 to TRBJ1-1; 7 bases in the middle match TRBD1. Sequencing input: liver tumor tissue from sampling region 3. The label giving this sample's cell subset or site can be read as: tumor region T3, left-lateral pole. The CDR3 reads CVRRLIQGRGTEAFF. The nucleotides read TGTGTCCGCAGACTCATACAGGGGAGGGGGACTGAAGCTTTCTTT.